This entry describes one T cell receptor beta chain. The data are from a study of blood T cell repertoires in COVID-19. Study-wide background: Sites in the United States, Italy and Spain provided acute and convalescent COVID-19 samples. T cells, B-cell-depleted T cells, or PBMCs provided the cDNA or gDNA that served as material.

V was trimmed by 3 bases and J by 4 bases, leaving 10 bases between them. Germline V gene sequence: CDR1 KGHSH, CDR2 LQKENI. The CDR3 has 14 amino acids. Sequencing used immunoSEQ multiplex PCR; TCRdb keeps in-frame clones, though not all of them. The sample has some 140,000 clones, roughly 80% seen once. Enrolled during active infection, Seattle patients were then followed longitudinally. Material: peripheral blood. The rearrangement uses TRBV18 and TRBJ1-5, with TRBD1 as a possible D gene (5 bases). This sequence was found in a woman in her 70s with COVID-19, enrolled during active disease. The chain's CDR3 is CASSPSGGNQPQHF. CDR3 in DNA: TGTGCCAGCTCACCCTCGGGGGGGAATCAGCCCCAGCATTTT.